These T cell receptor beta chains were read from a single sample in a study of control samples from healthy donors and cancer patients. Using immunoSEQ multiplex PCR, the repertoire was profiled, and TCRdb retains in-frame clones only, with some absent. The data show approximately 150,000 clones, approximately 94% seen once. What was sequenced was blood. Source of these receptors: a young woman in good health. CDR3s include the opening cysteine and the closing phenylalanine or tryptophan. The order of the fields is V gene, J gene, D gene, clone size, CDR3 DNA, CDR3 protein. The D gene is left open where the match is weak. Expanded clones are given a class, and other clones once, few, many or no size at all.

V: TRBV15
J: TRBJ2-7
D: TRBD2
size: NA
DNA: TGTGCCACCAGCAGATTGACTAGCGGGGCTAGCTCCTACGAGCAGTACTTC
CDR3: CATSRLTSGASSYEQYF

V: TRBV6-1
J: TRBJ1-2
D: NA
size: once
DNA: TGTGCCAGCAGTGAAGCAGGAGCAGGGTTGTATGGCTACACCTTC
CDR3: CASSEAGAGLYGYTF

V: TRBV9
J: TRBJ1-3
D: NA
size: few
DNA: TGTGCCAGCAGCGTACAGAGCTCTGGAAACACCATATATTTT
CDR3: CASSVQSSGNTIYF

V: TRBV3-1/TRBV3-2
J: TRBJ2-7
D: NA
size: NA
DNA: TGTGCCAGCAGCCAAGGCTACGAGCAGTACTTC
CDR3: CASSQGYEQYF

V: TRBV6-5
J: TRBJ1-1
D: NA
size: NA
DNA: TGTGCCAGCAGTTGGGGCAATTTACACACTGAAGCTTTCTTT
CDR3: CASSWGNLHTEAFF

V: TRBV28
J: TRBJ1-2
D: NA
size: NA
DNA: TGTGCCAGCAGTTTAAGGCCTTGGGCCAGGAGAAATTTGTATGGCTACACCTTC
CDR3: CASSLRPWARRNLYGYTF

V: TRBV13
J: TRBJ1-2
D: TRBD1
size: NA
DNA: TGTGCCAGCAGCCACCGGGACAGGGAGGCAAGTGGCTACACCTTC
CDR3: CASSHRDREASGYTF

V: TRBV6-4
J: TRBJ1-2
D: NA
size: once
DNA: TGTGCCAGCAGTGCGGGAGTCCACTATGGCTACACCTTC
CDR3: CASSAGVHYGYTF

V: TRBV19
J: TRBJ1-5
D: TRBD1
size: NA
DNA: TGTGCCAGTAGTATCGGGACAGGGGGGAATCAGCCCCAGCATTTT
CDR3: CASSIGTGGNQPQHF

V: TRBV5-4
J: TRBJ1-2
D: NA
size: NA
DNA: TGTGCCAGCAGCTTGGAACAGGAGGCGAACTATGGCTACACCTTC
CDR3: CASSLEQEANYGYTF

V: TRBV5-1
J: TRBJ2-5
D: TRBD2
size: NA
DNA: TGCGCCAGCTCGGGAGGGGTTGGGGAGACCCAGTACTTC
CDR3: CASSGGVGETQYF

V: TRBV11-3
J: TRBJ1-1
D: NA
size: NA
DNA: TGTGCCAGCAGTCGGGACGTAGAAGCTTTCTTT
CDR3: CASSRDVEAFF

V: TRBV7-3
J: TRBJ2-6
D: NA
size: NA
DNA: TGTGCCAGCAGCTTACAGGGCCCTGGGGCCAACGTCCTGACTTTC
CDR3: CASSLQGPGANVLTF

V: TRBV6-2/TRBV6-3
J: TRBJ1-2
D: NA
size: NA
DNA: TGTGCCAGCAGTTACTCCCGGAGGGACTATGGCTACACCTTC
CDR3: CASSYSRRDYGYTF

V: TRBV19
J: TRBJ2-2
D: NA
size: NA
DNA: TGTGCCAGTAGTATGTATACAGGGAAGACAAGGGAGCTGTTTTTT
CDR3: CASSMYTGKTRELFF

V: TRBV6-5
J: TRBJ1-1
D: NA
size: NA
DNA: TGTGCCAGCAGCCGCGCGGGGGGAGGTGAAGCTTTCTTT
CDR3: CASSRAGGGEAFF

V: TRBV7-9
J: TRBJ1-3
D: NA
size: NA
DNA: TGTGCCAGCAGCTTTCAGACAGTCATCTCTGGAAACACCATATATTTT
CDR3: CASSFQTVISGNTIYF

V: TRBV3-1/TRBV3-2
J: TRBJ1-2
D: NA
size: NA
DNA: TGTGCCAGCAGCCAACAGGGACTTTATGGCTACACCTTC
CDR3: CASSQQGLYGYTF

V: TRBV5-4
J: TRBJ2-1
D: NA
size: NA
DNA: TGTGCCAGCAGCTTGCGGTTGAGCGCTTCCTACAATGAGCAGTTCTTC
CDR3: CASSLRLSASYNEQFF

V: TRBV5-4
J: TRBJ2-7
D: NA
size: NA
DNA: TGTGCCAGCAGCGATGGAGGTGGACCATCCTACGAGCAGTACTTC
CDR3: CASSDGGGPSYEQYF

V: TRBV16
J: TRBJ1-5
D: NA
size: NA
DNA: TGTGCCAGCAGCCAGGGACTGGGCAATCAGCCCCAGCATTTT
CDR3: CASSQGLGNQPQHF

V: TRBV6-2/TRBV6-3
J: TRBJ1-2
D: NA
size: NA
DNA: TGTGCCAGCAGTTGCAGGACAGTGGCTAACTATGGCTACACCTTC
CDR3: CASSCRTVANYGYTF

V: TRBV5-1
J: TRBJ2-1
D: NA
size: NA
DNA: TGCGCCAGCAGCTTGACGAGCTCCTACAATGAGCAGTTCTTC
CDR3: CASSLTSSYNEQFF

V: TRBV6-2/TRBV6-3
J: TRBJ1-5
D: NA
size: once
DNA: TGTGCCAGCAGTTCCCTTGAGGGGTTTGATCAGCCCCAGCATTTT
CDR3: CASSSLEGFDQPQHF

V: TRBV20-1
J: TRBJ2-2
D: TRBD2
size: NA
DNA: TGCAGTGCTTTAGCGGGCGGGGAGCTGTTTTTT
CDR3: CSALAGGELFF

V: TRBV2
J: TRBJ1-4
D: NA
size: NA
DNA: TGTGCCAGCAGACAGGGCCGTGAAAAACTGTTTTTT
CDR3: CASRQGREKLFF

V: TRBV19
J: TRBJ1-4
D: NA
size: NA
DNA: TGTGCCAGCAGTACCGTAGAAAAACTGTTTTTT
CDR3: CASSTVEKLFF

V: TRBV9
J: TRBJ1-1
D: NA
size: NA
DNA: TGTGCCAGCAGCGATTCAGGCTTTGGGCGGGGTAACACTGAAGCTTTCTTT
CDR3: CASSDSGFGRGNTEAFF